The 6 T cell receptor beta chains reported below all come from one sample, sequenced in a study of T cells in localized non-small cell lung cancer. Assay: immunoSEQ multiplex PCR; the TCRdb copy retains only in-frame clones and omits some. The table includes roughly 2,100 clones, roughly 24% detected once. This specimen was lung tumor tissue, taken before any cancer treatment. The receptors derive from a woman aged 35 to 69 with stage II squamous cell lung carcinoma.

As for this clone: The junction differs from germline at one of its ends, possibly a read error. The chain combines TRBV16 with TRBJ1-2; D is perhaps TRBD1 (6 bases). Germline CDR1 reads KGHSY; CDR2 reads FQNENV. CDR3 size: 13 residues. The CDR3 nucleotides read TGTGCCAGCAGCCTGACAGGCCCCTATCGCTACACCTTC. Protein: CASSLTGPYRYTF.

This clone has just a few counts. The chain recombines TRBV19 with TRBJ2-1; 9 positions agree with TRBD2. The CDR3 is 14 amino acids. The V gene end was trimmed by 6 bases and the J gene end by 6 bases; junction bases not matched to a gene: 6. Germline V gene data show CDR1 as LNHDA and CDR2 as SQIVND (reference sequence). This CDR3 reads CASRALAGLNEQFF. Written as DNA, the CDR3 is TGTGCCAGTAGGGCGCTAGCGGGACTCAATGAGCAGTTCTTC.

In nucleotides, the CDR3 is TGTGCCAGCAGCGTAGGGACGGCAAGCTCCTACGAGCAGTACTTC. Translation gives CASSVGTASSYEQYF. V gene TRBV9 combines with J gene TRBJ2-7; no reliable D call. Trimming left V 0 bases short and J 0 bases short, with 10 bases between. This CDR3 spans 15 amino acids. Germline lookup yields CDR1 SGDLS and CDR2 YYNGEE.

Regarding this clone: One junction end disagrees with the germline gene, perhaps due to a read error. The chain links TRBV6-8 to TRBJ1-1; D perhaps matches TRBD1 (5 bases). The CDR3 totals 15 residues. Germline loops: CDR1 MNHGY, CDR2 SAAAGT. CDR3 in DNA: TGTGCCATCAGTGGGGAACCCGGGGGGAACACTGAAGCTTTCTTT. Translating it yields CAISGEPGGNTEAFF.

This clone was counted a few times. The DNA for the CDR3 is TGTGCCAGCAGTCCCTCAGAAAACATTCAGTACTTC. This codes for CASSPSENIQYF. The chain joins TRBV28 to TRBJ2-4; D not certain. Germline loops: CDR1 MDHEN, CDR2 SYDVKM. The CDR3 sequence is 12 residues long. Trimming left V 5 bases short and J 5 bases short, with 7 bases between.

This clone is medium-sized. J is TRBJ2-7 and V is TRBV11-3; 10 positions match TRBD1. After removal of 3 bases from V and 5 bases from J, the junction contained 7 bases not matched to a gene. Germline V gene data show CDR1 as SGHNT and CDR2 as YENEEA. The length of the CDR3 is 15 residues. CDR3 amino acids: CASSLPGQGSDEQYF. The CDR3 DNA is TGTGCCAGCAGCTTGCCGGGACAGGGGTCCGACGAGCAGTACTTC.